This T cell receptor beta chain came from a study of blood T cell repertoires in COVID-19 (dated by TCRdb to about 2020). For the wider study: Samples from collaborators originated in the United States, Italy and Spain and spanned both the acute and convalescent phases of COVID-19. The repertoires were made available in a free public database intended to serve as a resource for research on the immune response to SARS-CoV-2. The prospective study material was composed of cDNA or gDNA derived from T cells, B-cell-depleted T cells, or PBMCs. The sample metadata nearly always contained a de-identified subject ID, COVID-19 status, age in years and sex. The dataset comprised deeply sampled blood TCRbeta repertoires from subjects exposed to, actively infected with, or recovered from COVID-19. The samples were drawn from the first 160 participants of the ongoing ImmuneRACE study and from 950 to 1,500 subjects provided by 6 global collaborators. Where available, HLA class I and class II types were taken from metadata supplied by the sample provider and were not determined by assay-based typing.

TCRbeta CDR3 regions were amplified from genomic DNA using the immunoSEQ Assay, a bias-controlled multiplex PCR. From the authors' description of their analysis: The number of nucleated cells in each sample was estimated by amplification of reference gene primers within the assay. Sequence reads were collapsed and filtered to measure the absolute abundance of every unique TCRbeta CDR3 rearrangement. Productive Simpson clonality was computed per sample as the square root of Simpson's diversity index over productive rearrangements. This is the immuneACCESS table as TCRdb keeps it, with only in-frame sequences that have V and J called. A part of the clones is gone; compared with another copy, unresolved V genes explain less than half, and the rest is unexplained. Clone size and V and J calls were adopted from that table, with D and trimming inferred from the DNA. Here the sample has about 61,000 clones; more than 75% occur a single time. Of the sample, roughly 4% falls within the top ten clones.

On this clone itself: Its target antigen remains unknown. No per-base quality is available; no much larger clone lies one base away.

The investigation overall reported the following: How much clinical and demographic metadata was included differed by source and by participant, and the metadata was provided uncurated.

The collaborating institutions used their own protocols to collect whole blood in K2EDTA tubes. For TCRbeta analysis, collaborator samples were shipped as frozen whole blood, as isolated PBMCs, or as DNA extracted from either sample type. V lost 5 bases and J lost 4 bases; the stretch between them is 7 bases long. The CDR3 has 12 amino acids, counting the end cysteine and phenylalanine. Of the read, only the CDR3 DNA is kept; its 36 bases are in frame from base 1. The CDR1 and CDR2 encoded by the germline V gene are MNHEY and SVGEGT. Recombination connected TRBV6-2 or TRBV6-3 to TRBJ2-3, with the D gene uncertain. Sample: peripheral blood. The source is a human donor in a cohort sampled during active COVID-19. The DNA sequence is as follows: TGTGCCAGCAGTAATCATGCAGATACGCAGTATTTT. Its translation reads: CASSNHADTQYF.